A selection of T cell receptor beta chains follows, all from one sample in a study of OX40 agonist ivuxolimab in advanced cancers. Profiling relied on immunoSEQ multiplex PCR, and the TCRdb table lists in-frame clones only, not all of them. The sample records about 80,000 clones, 70% to 90% being singletons. The sequenced sample was CD4+ or CD8+ T cells sorted from blood, obtained in a trial of the OX40 agonist ivuxolimab. The receptors originated from an adult with an advanced solid tumor such as melanoma, head and neck, liver or kidney cancer. The CDR3 runs from the conserved cysteine through the conserved F or W. The order of the fields is CDR3 protein, CDR3 DNA, J gene, V gene, D gene, clone size. D genes are given only for firm matches. Only some rows state a clone size, as once, few, many or a class for expanded clones.

cdr3_aa: CASSLGQLNGYTF
cdr3_nt: TGCGCCAGCAGCCTTGGACAGCTGAATGGCTACACCTTC
j_call: TRBJ1-2
v_call: TRBV5-1
d_call: NA
clone_size: NA

cdr3_aa: CASRGQGLSGNTIYF
cdr3_nt: TGTGCCAGTAGAGGACAGGGCTTGTCTGGAAACACCATATATTTT
j_call: TRBJ1-3
v_call: TRBV19
d_call: TRBD1
clone_size: NA

cdr3_aa: CASSHRTSGRREQFF
cdr3_nt: TGTGCCAGCAGTCACCGGACTAGCGGGAGAAGAGAGCAGTTCTTC
j_call: TRBJ2-1
v_call: TRBV5-6
d_call: TRBD2
clone_size: NA

cdr3_aa: CASSPPGFPEQYF
cdr3_nt: TGTGCCAGCAGCCCCCCAGGCTTCCCCGAGCAGTACTTC
j_call: TRBJ2-7
v_call: TRBV7-2
d_call: NA
clone_size: NA

cdr3_aa: CASSLFSGGNTIYF
cdr3_nt: TGCGCCAGCAGCTTGTTTTCAGGCGGAAACACCATATATTTT
j_call: TRBJ1-3
v_call: TRBV5-1
d_call: NA
clone_size: once

cdr3_aa: CASSLRVSSGNTIYF
cdr3_nt: TGTGCCAGCAGCTTAAGGGTTTCCTCTGGAAACACCATATATTTT
j_call: TRBJ1-3
v_call: TRBV7-2
d_call: NA
clone_size: NA

cdr3_aa: CASNPLEGAFNYGYTF
cdr3_nt: TGTGCCAGCAATCCCTTAGAGGGGGCCTTTAACTATGGCTACACCTTC
j_call: TRBJ1-2
v_call: TRBV28
d_call: TRBD1
clone_size: NA

cdr3_aa: CASRDTPNNEKLFF
cdr3_nt: TGTGCCAGCAGGGACACACCTAATAATGAAAAACTGTTTTTT
j_call: TRBJ1-4
v_call: TRBV2
d_call: NA
clone_size: NA

cdr3_aa: CASSQPLRGNGELFF
cdr3_nt: TGCGCCAGCAGCCAGCCACTGAGGGGAAACGGGGAGCTGTTTTTT
j_call: TRBJ2-2
v_call: TRBV4-1
d_call: NA
clone_size: NA

cdr3_aa: CASSNPSPDTQYF
cdr3_nt: TGTGCCAGCAGTAATCCTAGCCCAGATACGCAGTATTTT
j_call: TRBJ2-3
v_call: TRBV6-1
d_call: NA
clone_size: NA

cdr3_aa: CASSVGATQETQYF
cdr3_nt: TGTGCCAGCAGCGTAGGTGCCACCCAAGAGACCCAGTACTTC
j_call: TRBJ2-5
v_call: TRBV9
d_call: NA
clone_size: NA

cdr3_aa: CASSLAVGGGQNNSPLHF
cdr3_nt: TGTGCCAGCAGCTTGGCAGTGGGAGGGGGACAGAATAATTCACCCCTCCACTTT
j_call: TRBJ1-6
v_call: TRBV5-4
d_call: TRBD1
clone_size: NA

cdr3_aa: CASSYLLNTEAFF
cdr3_nt: TGTGCCAGCAGTTACCTACTAAACACTGAAGCTTTCTTT
j_call: TRBJ1-1
v_call: TRBV6-5
d_call: NA
clone_size: NA

cdr3_aa: CASHGGRGQASTDTQYF
cdr3_nt: TGTGCCAGTCATGGGGGTAGGGGACAGGCGAGCACAGATACGCAGTATTTT
j_call: TRBJ2-3
v_call: TRBV2
d_call: TRBD1
clone_size: NA

cdr3_aa: CASSLGTGYEQYF
cdr3_nt: TGTGCCAGCAGCCTGGGGACAGGTTACGAGCAGTACTTC
j_call: TRBJ2-7
v_call: TRBV7-9
d_call: TRBD1
clone_size: NA

cdr3_aa: CASSPDDRDVRYGYTF
cdr3_nt: TGTGCCAGCAGCCCCGATGACAGGGACGTTAGGTATGGCTACACCTTC
j_call: TRBJ1-2
v_call: TRBV5-6
d_call: TRBD1
clone_size: NA